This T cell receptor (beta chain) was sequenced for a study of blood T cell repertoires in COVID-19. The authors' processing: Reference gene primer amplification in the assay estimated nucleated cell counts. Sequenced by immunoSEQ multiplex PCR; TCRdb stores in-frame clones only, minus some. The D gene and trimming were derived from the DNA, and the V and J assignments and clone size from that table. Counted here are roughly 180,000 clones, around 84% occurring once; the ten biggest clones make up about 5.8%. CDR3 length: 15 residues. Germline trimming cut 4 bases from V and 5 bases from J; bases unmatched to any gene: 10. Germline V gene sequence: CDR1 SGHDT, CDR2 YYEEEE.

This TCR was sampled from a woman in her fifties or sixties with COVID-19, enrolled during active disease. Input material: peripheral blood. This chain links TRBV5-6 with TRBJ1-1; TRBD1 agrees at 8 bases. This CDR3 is CASSLLRTGPTEAFF. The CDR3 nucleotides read TGTGCCAGCAGCCTCCTCAGGACAGGGCCGACTGAAGCTTTCTTT. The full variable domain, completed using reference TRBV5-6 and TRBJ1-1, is DAGVTQSPTHLIKTRGQQVTLRCSPKSGHDTVSWYQQALGQGPQFIFQYYEEEERQRGNFPDRFSGHQFPNYSSELNVNALLLGDSALYLCASSLLRTGPTEAFFGQGTRLTVV.